This note documents a single TCR beta chain sequence. The data derive from a study of shared clonotypes between healthy human individuals. The germline CDR1 and CDR2 sequences are LNHDA and SQIVND (reference sequence). There are 19 residues in the CDR3. V lost 5 bases and J lost 5, with 28 bases in between. It was 200 to 250 ng DNA, tens of thousands of T cell genomes, that sorted-subset replicate PCRs used. Sequencing used immunoSEQ multiplex PCR; TCRdb keeps in-frame clones, though not all of them. The sample shows around 330,000 clones, around two thirds of them seen only once. The sample consisted of memory CD4+ T cells sorted from blood. The sample's subset: CD45RA-negative fraction. V usage is TRBV19 and J usage is TRBJ2-4, with TRBD1 as a possible D gene (5 bases). The clonotype was recovered from a man aged 25-45 years in good health. In nucleotides, the CDR3 is TGTGCCAGTAGTCCATCACAGGCCCTTCATAGAGAGAGCGAAAACATTCAGTACTTC. It specifies CASSPSQALHRESENIQYF.